These T cell receptor beta chains were read from a single sample in a study of T cell responses to AZD1222 COVID-19 vaccine. The assay was immunoSEQ multiplex PCR, and TCRdb's table has in-frame clones only and misses some. The data contain some 170,000 clones, roughly nine tenths of them singletons. The material sequenced was peripheral blood, taken on day 0 of AZD1222 vaccination. The source is an adult in good health. The CDR3 runs from the conserved cysteine through the conserved F or W. D genes are given only for firm matches. A row's size may be missing; if present it is once, few, many or a size class.

>TRBV7-9|NA|TRBJ1-1|once
CASSLDGRGTEAFF
TGTGCCAGCAGCTTAGATGGCCGGGGCACTGAAGCTTTCTTT
>TRBV19|NA|TRBJ2-5|NA
CASSMGGFGETQYF
TGTGCCAGTAGTATGGGCGGTTTCGGAGAGACCCAGTACTTC
>TRBV18|NA|TRBJ1-1|NA
CASSPGNTEAFF
TGTGCCAGCTCACCAGGGAACACTGAAGCTTTCTTT
>TRBV28|TRBD2|TRBJ2-1|NA
CASSLGGSSGNEQFF
TGTGCCAGCAGTTTAGGCGGGAGTTCCGGGAATGAGCAGTTCTTC
>TRBV5-4|NA|TRBJ2-7|NA
CASSFRRGTAEVAGYEQYF
TGTGCCAGCAGCTTCCGGCGGGGGACAGCTGAGGTAGCGGGGTACGAGCAGTACTTC
>TRBV6-1|NA|TRBJ2-5|NA
CASSEAPWGTQETQYF
TGTGCCAGCAGTGAAGCGCCGTGGGGTACCCAAGAGACCCAGTACTTC
>TRBV19|NA|TRBJ1-3|once
CASSTPGTSGNTIYF
TGTGCCAGTAGTACGCCGGGAACCTCTGGAAACACCATATATTTT
>TRBV28|NA|TRBJ1-5|NA
CASSLLHRLQPQHF
TGTGCCAGCAGTCTTCTCCACCGTCTGCAGCCCCAGCATTTT
>TRBV28|NA|TRBJ1-2|once
CASSFQDWNGYTF
TGTGCCAGCAGTTTCCAGGACTGGAACGGCTACACCTTC
>TRBV6-2/TRBV6-3|TRBD1|TRBJ1-3|NA
CASSYSKGGLRHTIYF
TGTGCCAGCAGTTACTCGAAAGGGGGCCTGCGGCACACCATATATTTT
>TRBV5-4|NA|TRBJ1-6|NA
CASSTGPDYNSPLHF
TGTGCCAGCAGCACGGGACCTGACTATAATTCACCCCTCCACTTT
>TRBV18|NA|TRBJ1-2|NA
CASSPPGNPYGYTF
TGTGCCAGCTCACCACCCGGGAATCCCTATGGCTACACCTTC
>TRBV30|TRBD2|TRBJ2-7|NA
CAWSTSGDEQYF
TGTGCCTGGAGTACTAGCGGGGACGAGCAGTACTTC
>TRBV3-1/TRBV3-2|NA|TRBJ2-3|NA
CASSQGSTKQYF
TGTGCCAGCAGCCAAGGGTCCACAAAGCAGTATTTT
>TRBV4-1|NA|TRBJ1-1|NA
CASSQGPGNTEAFF
TGCGCCAGCAGCCAGGGCCCGGGGAACACTGAAGCTTTCTTT
>TRBV6-6|NA|TRBJ1-4|once
CASSPLSNEKLFF
TGTGCCAGCAGCCCTTTAAGTAATGAAAAACTGTTTTTT
>TRBV6-2/TRBV6-3|TRBD2|TRBJ2-1|few
CASSSSIGLAGVVYNEQFF
TGTGCCAGCAGTTCCTCAATCGGACTAGCGGGAGTTGTCTACAATGAGCAGTTCTTC
>TRBV13|TRBD2|TRBJ2-1|NA
CASSLATSGRASNEQFF
TGTGCCAGCAGCTTAGCCACTAGCGGGAGGGCCTCCAATGAGCAGTTCTTC
>TRBV5-5|TRBD1|TRBJ1-1|NA
CASSWPGTGGLTEAFF
TGTGCCAGCAGCTGGCCCGGGACAGGGGGCCTCACTGAAGCTTTCTTT
>TRBV20-1|TRBD2|TRBJ2-5|NA
CSASGGGRETQYF
TGCAGTGCTAGTGGGGGAGGGAGGGAGACCCAGTACTTC
>TRBV5-1|NA|TRBJ1-3|NA
CASSLAGQKESTIYF
TGCGCCAGCAGCTTGGCCGGACAGAAAGAAAGCACCATATATTTT
>TRBV12-3/TRBV12-4|NA|TRBJ2-2|NA
CASSLVGSGELFF
TGTGCCAGCAGTTTAGTAGGGTCCGGGGAGCTGTTTTTT
>TRBV9|NA|TRBJ1-6|NA
CASSVEATSSYNSPLHF
TGTGCCAGCAGCGTAGAGGCGACGAGCTCCTATAATTCACCCCTCCACTTT
>TRBV11-2|TRBD2|TRBJ2-5|NA
CASSLDRTSGRETQYF
TGTGCCAGCAGCTTAGATCGGACTAGCGGGAGGGAGACCCAGTACTTC
>TRBV28|TRBD1|TRBJ1-5|NA
CASSTLTGYNQPQHF
TGTGCCAGCAGTACCCTGACAGGGTACAATCAGCCCCAGCATTTT
>TRBV6-6|TRBD2|TRBJ2-5|NA
CASSLTSGAQETQYF
TGTGCCAGCAGTCTGACTAGCGGGGCTCAAGAGACCCAGTACTTC
>TRBV27|NA|TRBJ2-7|NA
CASSLLGTFGDEQYF
TGTGCCAGCAGTTTACTAGGGACGTTCGGGGACGAGCAGTACTTC
>TRBV14|TRBD1|TRBJ1-5|NA
CASSQDPEEVISPGGQDQPQHF
TGTGCCAGCAGCCAAGATCCCGAGGAAGTAATTTCTCCGGGGGGACAGGATCAGCCCCAGCATTTT
>TRBV13|NA|TRBJ2-7|NA
CASSRRGKTYEQYF
TGTGCCAGCAGCCGCAGGGGTAAGACCTACGAGCAGTACTTC
>TRBV5-4|TRBD2|TRBJ2-7|NA
CASSLEIRWGLAVGAYEQYF
TGTGCCAGCAGCTTGGAAATCAGATGGGGACTAGCGGTTGGGGCCTACGAGCAGTACTTC
>TRBV12-5|NA|TRBJ1-1|NA
CASGPEGVKAFF
TGTGCTAGTGGCCCCGAGGGGGTGAAAGCTTTCTTT
>TRBV12-3/TRBV12-4|NA|TRBJ1-4|NA
CASGGLTKLFF
TGTGCCAGCGGGGGTCTCACAAAACTGTTTTTT
>TRBV19|TRBD1|TRBJ1-1|NA
CASSPGQGTEAFF
TGTGCCAGTAGTCCGGGACAGGGGACTGAAGCTTTCTTT
>TRBV29-1|NA|TRBJ2-3|NA
CSVDRRASTDTQYF
TGCAGCGTTGATAGGAGGGCAAGCACAGATACGCAGTATTTT
>TRBV3-1/TRBV3-2|NA|TRBJ1-2|NA
CASSQRTGGPYGYTF
TGTGCCAGCAGCCAAAGAACAGGAGGCCCCTATGGCTACACCTTC
>TRBV18|NA|TRBJ2-3|NA
CASSREVTDTQYF
TGTGCCAGCTCACGAGAGGTCACAGATACGCAGTATTTT
>TRBV9|NA|TRBJ1-6|NA
CASSATGSPLHF
TGTGCCAGCAGCGCCACAGGGTCACCCCTCCACTTT
>TRBV5-6|TRBD1|TRBJ1-4|NA
CASSLVGSQGAREKLFF
TGTGCCAGCAGCTTGGTTGGGTCCCAGGGGGCGCGCGAAAAACTGTTTTTT
>TRBV30|TRBD1|TRBJ1-6|NA
CAWSGGTGGNSPLHF
TGTGCCTGGAGTGGTGGGACAGGGGGAAATTCACCCCTCCACTTT
>TRBV7-8|NA|TRBJ1-3|NA
CASSPGGTGNTIYF
TGTGCCAGCAGCCCCGGGGGCACTGGAAACACCATATATTTT
>TRBV3-1/TRBV3-2|NA|TRBJ1-5|NA
CASSPGGGNQPQHF
TGTGCCAGCAGCCCGGGGGGCGGCAATCAGCCCCAGCATTTT
>TRBV5-1|TRBD2|TRBJ2-5|NA
CASSLPGTSGEETQYF
TGCGCCAGCAGCTTACCCGGGACTAGCGGAGAAGAGACCCAGTACTTC
>TRBV29-1|NA|TRBJ2-7|NA
CSVEVHLAAEQYF
TGCAGCGTTGAAGTTCATTTGGCGGCCGAGCAGTACTTC
>TRBV5-4|NA|TRBJ1-2|NA
CASSLYDNYGYTF
TGTGCCAGCAGCTTGTACGACAACTATGGCTACACCTTC